What follows are 28 T cell receptor beta chains derived from one specimen sequenced in a study of Graves' ophthalmopathy and Graves' hyperthyroidism. Amplification of the TCR beta CDR3 regions used RNA transcripts (as template). After a first-round RT-PCR with HTBI primers, a second-round multiplex PCR was run. TCRdb re-analysed the multiplex PCR reads in MiXCR, keeping a single row per CDR3 protein. The sample records more than 1,000,000 distinct CDR3 sequences, 35% to 45% being singletons. The sequencing sample was made of peripheral blood or thyroid tissue (not recorded which). These receptors originate from an adult man with Graves' hyperthyroidism.

The sample holds many counts of this clonotype. The V gene is TRBV9, the J gene TRBJ1-1; TRBD1 might be the D (5 bases). Germline CDR1 SGDLS, CDR2 YYNGEE. The CDR3 sequence is 16 residues long. V was shortened by 3 bases and J by 5 bases, with 20 bases between the two germline ends. This CDR3 is CASSASTTVPVTEAFF. The CDR3 nucleotides read TGTGCCAGCAGCGCCTCAACGACAGTTCCAGTAACTGAAGCTTTCTTT.

This clonotype has a handful of counts. One end of the junction does not line up with germline, which may come from a read error. CDR3 sequence reads: CSTRDRTGGDQPQHF. The CDR3 coding sequence is TGCAGTACTAGAGATAGGACAGGGGGAGATCAGCCCCAGCATTTT. V usage is TRBV20-1 and J usage is TRBJ1-5; TRBD1 agrees at 10 bases. CDR1 is DFQATT and CDR2 is SNEGSKA in the germline V gene (reference sequence). The CDR3 contains 15 residues.

The chain recombines TRBV29-1 with TRBJ2-5; TRBD1 matches at 8 bases. The CDR3 loop spans 16 amino acids. V shed 8 bases, J shed 9 bases, and the junction held 23 bases outside the gene matches. Germline V CDR1 and CDR2: SQVTM, ANQGSEA. The CDR3 here is CSLARPGTGYPSAQYF. In nucleotides, the CDR3 is TGCAGCTTAGCCCGACCCGGGACAGGTTATCCATCGGCCCAGTACTTC. The complete variable domain, with remaining parts taken from reference TRBV29-1 and TRBJ2-5, reads SAVISQKPSRDICQRGTSLTIQCQVDSQVTMMFWYRQQPGQSLTLIATANQGSEATYESGFVIDKFPISRPNLTFSTLTVSNMSPEDSSIYLCSLARPGTGYPSAQYFGPGTRLLVL.

V gene TRBV2 combines with J gene TRBJ2-5, with 7 nucleotides matching TRBD1. The V gene's germline CDR1 is SNHLY and CDR2 FYNNEI. Trimming removed 10 bases from V and 4 bases from J; junction bases left unmatched: 9. The CDR3 is made up of 13 amino acids. This CDR3 is CATRGQIGETQYF. CDR3 bases: TGTGCCACGAGGGGACAGATTGGAGAGACCCAGTACTTC.

This chain connects TRBV7-8 to TRBJ2-7; D may be TRBD2 (5 bases). This CDR3 spans 12 amino acids. Germline V gene sequence: CDR1 SGHVS, CDR2 FQNEAQ. V was shortened by 7 bases and J by 5 bases, with 12 bases between the two germline ends. The CDR3 sequence is CASIEGLHEQYF. CDR3 sequence (DNA): TGTGCCAGCATCGAGGGATTGCACGAGCAGTACTTC.

The CDR3: CSVAGGGTGEQYF. The DNA of the CDR3 is TGCAGCGTTGCGGGAGGGGGTACGGGGGAGCAGTACTTC. The chain has TRBV29-1 and TRBJ2-7; 8 nucleotides align to TRBD2. CDR1 SQVTM and CDR2 ANQGSEA come from the germline V gene. The CDR3 spans 13 residues. Trimming took 4 bases from V and 7 from J; bases not matched to a gene: 9.

The genes are TRBV15 and TRBJ2-5; TRBD1 or TRBD2 may be the D gene (5 bases each). This CDR3 is built from 15 residues. CDR1 and CDR2 from the germline V gene are LNHNV and YYDKDF (reference sequence). V was pared by 2 bases and J by 3 bases, with 13 bases between. CDR3 amino acids: CATSRSAGAEETQYF. The CDR3 nucleotides read TGTGCCACCAGCAGATCCGCCGGGGCCGAAGAGACCCAGTACTTC.

In its sample, this clonotype was seen a few times. V and J are TRBV6-6 and TRBJ1-4, with 8 bases aligning to TRBD1. Per the germline V gene, CDR1 is MNHNY and CDR2 is SVGAGI (reference sequence). The CDR3 covers 15 residues. V was clipped by 0 bases and J by 6 bases; unmatched bases: 3. This CDR3 reads CASSYSPGQDEKLFF. In DNA form, the CDR3 reads TGTGCCAGCAGTTACTCCCCGGGACAGGATGAAAAACTGTTTTTT.

The table lists this clonotype with many counts. The chain joins TRBV5-8 to TRBJ1-6; a weak D match, TRBD1 (5 bases). The CDR3 runs to 16 residues. Per germline, CDR1 SGHTS and CDR2 YDEGEE. V lost 0 bases and J lost 6, with 13 bases in between. The CDR3 DNA sequence: TGTGCCAGCAGCTTGGGGGGCAGGGTCCCTAATTCACCCCTCCACTTT. It translates to CASSLGGRVPNSPLHF.

This clonotype was seen at least ten times. The V call is TRBV11-2, the J call TRBJ2-7, with D perhaps assigned TRBD1 or TRBD2 (5 bases each). The CDR3 is 14 residues long. The ends were cut back, 1 base at V and 7 bases at J, with 14 bases in the middle. Per the germline V gene, CDR1 is SGHAT and CDR2 is FQNNGV. The CDR3 spells CASSLGGIAREQYF. CDR3 bases: TGTGCCAGCAGCTTAGGGGGGATCGCGAGGGAGCAGTACTTC.

The chain recombines TRBV10-3 with TRBJ1-2; no reliable D call. The germline CDR1 and CDR2 sequences are ENHRY and SYGVKD. Between the trimmed V and J ends, which lost 2 bases and 8 bases, there was a span of 6 bases. This CDR3 comprises 11 residues. CDR3 bases: TGTGCCATCAGTGAGGTCAGGGGCTACACCTTC. This sequence encodes CAISEVRGYTF.

Here the CDR3 reads CASSEGRAGGYTF. The CDR3 bases are TGTGCCAGCAGTGAAGGGAGGGCGGGTGGCTACACCTTC. The V and J genes are TRBV25-1 and TRBJ1-2; no clear D gene. There are 13 residues in the CDR3. The germline V and J ends were trimmed by 2 bases and 7 bases, with 11 bases remaining between them. Germline lookup yields CDR1 MGHDK and CDR2 SYGVNS.

In its sample, this clonotype was seen a few times. This chain links TRBV7-3 with TRBJ2-7; no reliable D call. Trimming pared 0 bases from V and 1 base from J, leaving 7 bases between. Germline V gene lookup returns CDR1 SGHTA and CDR2 FQGTGA. CDR3 length: 14 amino acids. Here the CDR3 DNA reads TGTGCCAGCAGCTTAACTAGGCTTTCCTACGAGCAGTACTTC. Translating gives CASSLTRLSYEQYF. The full variable domain, completed using reference TRBV7-3 and TRBJ2-7, is GAGVSQTPSNKVTEKGKYVELRCDPISGHTALYWYRQSLGQGPEFLIYFQGTGAADDSGLPNDRFFAVRPEGSVSTLKIQRTERGDSAVYLCASSLTRLSYEQYFGPGTRLTVT.

V usage is TRBV5-1 and J usage is TRBJ1-1, with D tentatively TRBD1 (5 bases). The V gene's germline CDR1 is SGHRS and CDR2 YFSETQ. Trimming took off 1 base at V and 1 base at J, with 14 bases between the two ends. CDR3 size: 16 residues. CDR3 nucleotide sequence: TGCGCCAGCAGCTTGAGAACCAGGGAGTGGAACACTGAAGCTTTCTTT. Translated, it gives CASSLRTREWNTEAFF.

Of note for this clonotype: This may be a read error, as it is one base from a much larger clone. The rearrangement uses TRBV10-2 and TRBJ2-2, with 8 bases matching TRBD1. CDR1 WSHSY and CDR2 SAAADI come from the germline V gene. CDR3 length equals 15 residues. Trimming cost V 4 bases and J 6 bases; bases outside gene matches: 7. For the CDR3, the DNA is TGCGCCAGCAGTGGGACCAGGGGGCCCGCCGGGGAGCTGTTTTTT. Its translation: CASSGTRGPAGELFF.

This clonotype was found many times. This chain uses TRBV2 with TRBJ1-1; possibly TRBD1 for D (6 bases). The CDR3 runs 13 residues. Trimming took 9 bases from V and 4 from J, leaving 15 bases between them. CDR1 and CDR2 from the germline V gene are SNHLY and FYNNEI. The CDR3 is CASRQESVTEAFF. DNA of the CDR3: TGTGCCAGTAGACAGGAAAGTGTCACTGAAGCTTTCTTT.

The gene calls are TRBV10-3 and TRBJ2-5; a possible D gene is TRBD2 (6 bases). The V end lost 2 bases, the J end lost 5 bases, and 18 bases lay between the germline ends. The CDR3 is made up of 16 amino acids. Germline V gene sequence: CDR1 ENHRY, CDR2 SYGVKD. Here the CDR3 DNA reads TGTGCCATCAGTGAGGGTATTAGCGGCACCGGGGAGACCCAGTACTTC. Translation gives CAISEGISGTGETQYF.

In this sample, this clonotype turned up many times. CDR3 DNA sequence: TGCAGCGTTGCAGGGAGGAAAGGAGAGACCCAGTACTTC. Translation gives CSVAGRKGETQYF. The V gene is TRBV29-1, the J gene TRBJ2-5; D possibly corresponds to TRBD2 (6 bases). Germline-derived CDR1 and CDR2 are SQVTM and ANQGSEA. Trimming cost V 4 bases and J 4 bases, with 13 bases left between them. The length of the CDR3 is 13 residues.

The chain is built from TRBV10-3 and TRBJ1-2, with D possibly being TRBD1 (5 bases). Trimming took 6 bases from V and 8 from J, leaving 25 bases between them. Germline CDR1 ENHRY, CDR2 SYGVKD. CDR3 length: 16 amino acids. This CDR3 is CAISVTETDAYVGYTF. The CDR3 DNA reads as TGTGCCATCAGCGTTACGGAGACAGACGCTTATGTAGGCTACACCTTC.

As to this clonotype: With a much larger clone just one base away, this may be a read error. V usage is TRBV12-3 or TRBV12-4 and J usage is TRBJ2-5; D is perhaps TRBD1 or TRBD2 (5 bases each). V was trimmed by 4 bases and J by 4 bases, leaving 10 bases between them. The CDR3 totals 13 residues. This chain's CDR3 is CASSSGRIETQYF. CDR3 nucleotide sequence: TGTGCCAGCAGTTCGGGACGCATAGAGACCCAGTACTTC.

Many counts were recorded for this clonotype. The chain combines TRBV7-8 with TRBJ1-5; weak D call: TRBD1 (6 bases). Trimming took 5 bases from V and 0 from J, leaving 14 bases between them. Germline CDR1 reads SGHVS; CDR2 reads FQNEAQ. The CDR3 consists of 16 residues. The CDR3 nucleotides read TGTGCCAGCAGCAGTCGGAACAGGGATAGCAATCAGCCCCAGCATTTT. Translation gives CASSSRNRDSNQPQHF.

This chain uses TRBV7-8 with TRBJ1-3, with D unresolved. The CDR3 is 15 amino acids. V was shortened by 3 bases and J by 4 bases, with 13 bases between the two germline ends. Looked up from germline, CDR1 is SGHVS and CDR2 is FQNEAQ. The CDR3 loop is CASSFVEAAGNTIYF. The CDR3 bases are TGTGCCAGCAGCTTTGTTGAAGCGGCAGGAAACACCATATATTTT.

This chain uses TRBV7-9 with TRBJ1-1; tentatively, D is TRBD1 (5 bases). The CDR3 extends over 13 amino acids. Germline CDR1 is SEHNR and CDR2 is FQNEAQ (reference sequence). The V end lost 4 bases, the J end lost 8 bases, and 14 bases lay between the germline ends. The CDR3, as DNA: TGTGCCAGCAGCTCGTTGGGGGACTCCGAAGCTTTCTTT. Translating it yields CASSSLGDSEAFF.

The rearrangement joins TRBV7-2 to TRBJ2-7; D gene unclear. V was cut by 3 bases and J by 6 bases, with 9 bases left in between. CDR3 length: 12 residues. From germline, CDR1 is SGHTA and CDR2 FQGNSA. The CDR3 reads CASSFERFEQYF. The CDR3, as DNA: TGTGCCAGCAGCTTTGAGAGGTTCGAGCAGTACTTC.

Turning to this clonotype: The CDR3 carries no conserved terminal phenylalanine or tryptophan, so it likely arises from a read error. It is unclear where the CDR3 begins or ends on the DNA, so no DNA is shown, and the CDR3 is as TCRdb lists it. The J gene is TRBJ2-7, the V gene TRBV7-9. The germline CDR1 and CDR2 sequences are SEHNR and FQNEAQ (reference sequence). A total of 8 residues make up the CDR3, ends included. This CDR3 is CASSLVTL.

V usage is TRBV5-1 and J usage is TRBJ2-5, with 8 nucleotides matching TRBD2. The CDR3 length is 14 residues. The germline gives CDR1 SGHRS, CDR2 YFSETQ. V was pared by 6 bases and J by 5 bases, with 9 bases of the junction left unmatched. CDR3 nucleotides: TGCGCCAGCACCGACGGGGGGGGGTCGGAGACCCAGTACTTC. It yields the protein CASTDGGGSETQYF.

This clonotype was counted a few times. The CDR3, as DNA: TGCAGTGCTAGCGGGCCCTCAGGAAACACCATATATTTT. This codes for CSASGPSGNTIYF. The rearrangement joins TRBV20-1 to TRBJ1-3; D unresolved. The CDR3 totals 13 residues. In germline, CDR1 is DFQATT, CDR2 SNEGSKA (reference sequence). V gave up 3 bases and J gave up 4 bases, with 10 bases separating them.

This chain joins TRBV5-1 and TRBJ1-1; 10 nucleotides agree with TRBD1. Per germline, CDR1 SGHRS and CDR2 YFSETQ. This CDR3 contains 15 residues. The trim removed 4 bases at V and 8 bases at J, leaving 11 bases unmatched. The CDR3 nucleotides read TGCGCCAGCAGCACAACCGGGACAGGGGACCCGGAAGCTTTCTTT. As protein: CASSTTGTGDPEAFF.